This T cell receptor (beta chain) was found in a study of T-cell reconstitution after alpha-beta-depleted transplantation in children. In its sample, this clonotype was seen a few times. The target antigen is unknown. Notes on the study in general: By one year post-transplant, T-cell counts and diversity largely arose from T cells that were newly produced.

As it was prepared, the TCRbeta library received unique molecular identifiers. Each CDR3 protein gets one entry after TCRdb re-called the PCR reads with MiXCR. The sample includes about 240,000 distinct CDR3 sequences, about a quarter of them seen just once. The receptor was isolated from a girl aged 2-10 years with Fanconi anemia, due to receive a stem cell transplant. Material: PBMCs, obtained before TCRalphabeta/CD19-depleted stem cell transplant.

The CDR3 loop reads CASRVSGGYNEQFF. The CDR3 coding sequence is TGCGCCAGCAGAGTCAGCGGGGGCTACAATGAGCAGTTCTTC. The rearrangement uses TRBV5-1 and TRBJ2-1; 8 nucleotides agree with TRBD2. Germline CDR1 SGHRS, CDR2 YFSETQ. The CDR3 is made up of 14 amino acids. Germline trimming cut 5 bases from V and 3 bases from J; bases unmatched to any gene: 4.